This TCR beta chain was observed in a study of CD8+ T cells in alopecia areata. The treatment denotes: oral pan-JAK inhibitor, 5-10 mg twice daily. Peripheral blood and lesional scalp punch biopsies came from alopecia areata patients. Study results and limitations: Especially in alopecia totalis/universalis, lesional scalp showed greater clonality than normal scalp did.

Worth noting for this clone: The antigen is unknown.

RNA, once extracted, was reverse transcribed into cDNA for use as the sequencing template. Produced via immunoSEQ multiplex PCR; TCRdb's table is partial and in-frame only. The repertoire includes roughly 170,000 clones, around 58% of them detected once, and roughly 12% sits in the top ten. This CDR3 spans 15 amino acids. Trimming took off 0 bases at V and 1 base at J, with 7 bases between the two ends. From germline, CDR1 is SGHRS and CDR2 YFSETQ. The receptor was isolated from a human donor with alopecia areata. The sequences come from CD8+ T cells sorted from blood, collected at week 24, from a patient treated with tofacitinib. The chain is built from TRBV5-1 and TRBJ2-2; tentative D call: TRBD2 (6 bases). CDR3 nucleotides: TGCGCCAGCAGCTTGGCCGGGGGGAACACCGGGGAGCTGTTTTTT. Translating gives CASSLAGGNTGELFF.